The T cell receptor (beta chain) under discussion was sequenced for a study of blood T cell repertoires in COVID-19. The protocol was immunoSEQ multiplex PCR, while the TCRdb copy is restricted to in-frame clones and leaves out a portion. Counted here are roughly 250,000 clones, approximately 79% occurring once; the ten biggest clones make up under 4.5%. Remarks on this clone: Mismatch with germline at one junction end may stem from a read error.

Germline loops: CDR1 MNHEY, CDR2 SVGAGI. CDR3 size: 13 residues. Sequencing was performed on peripheral blood. This receptor was obtained from a middle-aged woman with active or convalescent COVID-19. This rearrangement joins TRBV6-5 to TRBJ2-2; tentative D call: TRBD1 (5 bases). The CDR3 loop is CGIREGDTGELFF. CDR3 sequence (DNA): TGCGGCATAAGGGAAGGGGACACCGGGGAGCTGTTTTTT.